The sequence of this T cell receptor beta chain was determined in a study of post-analysis software for immune sequencing data. Of note for this clonotype: Its antigen is not identified.

Incorporated into the TCR beta cDNA libraries were unique molecular identifiers, which served to reduce PCR and sequencing biases. From the PCR reads, TCRdb called clonotypes with MiXCR, one entry per CDR3 protein. The sample consists of 800,000 to 950,000 distinct CDR3 sequences, around 53% of them appearing once. Study-wide results and caveats: A handful of TRBV segments were more frequent in patients than controls; TRBV5-6, TRBV5-1 and TRBV20-1 belonged to this group.

Trimming left V 0 bases short and J 2 bases short, with 19 bases between. The CDR3 has 18 amino acids. Germline loops: CDR1 ENHRY, CDR2 SYGVKD. This sequence originates from a girl aged 5 to 17 with multiple sclerosis. The genes are TRBV10-3 and TRBJ2-5, with D possibly being TRBD1 or TRBD2 (5 bases each). Sequencing was carried out using blood. The CDR3 region is CAISESRGRATTQETQYF. In DNA, the CDR3 is TGTGCCATCAGTGAGTCTCGGGGACGAGCGACGACGCAAGAGACCCAGTACTTC.